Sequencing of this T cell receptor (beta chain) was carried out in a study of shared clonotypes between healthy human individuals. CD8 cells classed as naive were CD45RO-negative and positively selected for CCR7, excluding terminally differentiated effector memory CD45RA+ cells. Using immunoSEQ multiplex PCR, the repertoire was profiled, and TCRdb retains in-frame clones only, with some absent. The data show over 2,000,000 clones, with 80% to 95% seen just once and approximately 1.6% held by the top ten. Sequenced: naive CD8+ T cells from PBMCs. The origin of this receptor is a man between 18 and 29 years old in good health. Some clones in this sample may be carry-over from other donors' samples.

CDR3 loop: CASSVDGTSGSGEQFF. CDR3 in DNA: TGTGCCAGCAGCGTAGATGGGACTAGCGGGAGCGGTGAGCAGTTCTTC. This rearrangement joins TRBV9 to TRBJ2-1, with 14 bases lining up with TRBD2. The germline CDR1 and CDR2 sequences are SGDLS and YYNGEE. Unmatched junction bases numbered 5, after V lost 0 bases and J lost 9 bases. The length of the CDR3 is 16 residues.